This section outlines one TCR beta chain sequence together with its context. Its antigen remains unidentified. Per the germline V gene, CDR1 is SEHNR and CDR2 is FQNEAQ (reference sequence). This CDR3 has 17 residues. J gave up 3 bases and V 5 bases, and 11 bases lay outside the gene matches. This specimen belongs to a study of OX40 agonist ivuxolimab in advanced cancers. Study summary: Every 2 weeks, patients got intravenous ivuxolimab at one of six dose levels (0.01-10 mg/kg). There were three patients with partial responses, one having hepatocellular carcinoma and two cutaneous melanoma.

General study findings and limits: The study found that CD8+ T cells averaged more expanded clones than CD4+.

The repertoire was sequenced with immunoSEQ multiplex PCR; TCRdb's copy has only in-frame clones and lacks some. Of about 53,000 clones in the sample, over 75% are singletons; the top ten hold roughly a tenth. The clonotype comes from an adult with an advanced solid tumor such as melanoma, head and neck, liver or kidney cancer. This rearrangement joins TRBV7-9 to TRBJ2-1, with TRBD2 matching 9 bases. Source: CD4+ or CD8+ T cells sorted from blood, taken in a trial of the OX40 agonist ivuxolimab. The CDR3 region has the DNA TGTGCCAGCAGCCCGGGACTAGCTAAATTTTACTACAATGAGCAGTTCTTC. Its protein is CASSPGLAKFYYNEQFF.